The 13 T cell receptor beta chains in this list originate from one sample, sequenced in a study of CD4 T cells in relation to SARS-CoV-2 and coronaviruses. The data were produced by immunoSEQ multiplex PCR, yet TCRdb's version contains in-frame clones alone and is incomplete. The table shows approximately 43,000 clones, with 84% occurring only once. These receptors have no identified antigens. The sequenced sample consisted of naive CD4+ T cells from PBMCs, cultured in vitro. Subset here: naive CD4+ T cells isolated by negative enrichment. These receptor sequences come from an adult with COVID-19.

V gene TRBV3-1 (or the pseudogene TRBV3-2) combines with J gene TRBJ2-7; 7 nucleotides agree with TRBD2. CDR1 and CDR2 (germline): LGHDT, YNNKEL (reference sequence). CDR3 length equals 16 residues. J was trimmed by 4 bases and V by 0 bases; bases with no gene match: 9. The CDR3: CASSQDLAGVGYEQYF. CDR3 nucleotide sequence: TGTGCCAGCAGCCAAGATCTGGCGGGAGTTGGGTACGAGCAGTACTTC.

V gene TRBV12-3 or TRBV12-4 combines with J gene TRBJ1-6; D gene unclear. This CDR3 region has 12 residues. V shed 6 bases and J shed 6 bases, with 6 bases lying between them. CDR3 sequence: CASSHSNSPLHF. In nucleotides, the CDR3 is TGTGCCAGCAGCCACAGTAATTCACCCCTCCACTTT.

V and J are TRBV29-1 and TRBJ2-1, with D possibly matching TRBD1 (8 bases). Germline V lookup: CDR1 SQVTM, CDR2 ANQGSEA. Trimming took off 8 bases at V and 8 bases at J, with 22 bases between the two ends. The CDR3 loop spans 14 amino acids. DNA for the CDR3: TGCAGCTCCACAGGGGGAGGGAGGTACGATGAGCAGTTCTTC. This sequence encodes CSSTGGGRYDEQFF.

This chain joins TRBV6-6 and TRBJ2-3; D uncertain. The length of the CDR3 is 15 residues. Germline V gene sequence: CDR1 MNHNY, CDR2 SVGAGI (reference sequence). Trimming removed 5 bases from V and 1 base from J, with 13 bases in between. The CDR3 is CASSLLTGGTDTQYF. The CDR3, as DNA: TGTGCCAGCAGTCTATTGACTGGAGGCACAGATACGCAGTATTTT.

The chain is built from TRBV28 and TRBJ2-3, with D perhaps matching TRBD2 (5 bases). Trimming pared 7 bases from V and 3 bases from J, leaving 8 bases between. The CDR3 extends over 12 amino acids. The germline V gene encodes CDR1 MDHEN and CDR2 SYDVKM. CDR3 sequence: CASTPGTDTQYF. The DNA for the CDR3 is TGTGCCAGCACACCGGGGACAGATACGCAGTATTTT.

V usage is TRBV2 and J usage is TRBJ1-5; D not resolved. The CDR3 is made up of 14 amino acids. Trimming took 9 bases from V and 2 from J, leaving 14 bases between them. Germline V gives CDR1 SNHLY, CDR2 FYNNEI. CDR3 loop: CASTSSGGNQPQHF. CDR3 in DNA: TGTGCCAGTACCTCCTCCGGGGGCAATCAGCCCCAGCATTTT. Complete variable domain (other parts from reference TRBV2 and TRBJ1-5): EPEVTQTPSHQVTQMGQEVILRCVPISNHLYFYWYRQILGQKVEFLVSFYNNEISEKSEIFDDQFSVERPDGSNFTLKIRSTKLEDSAMYFCASTSSGGNQPQHFGDGTRLSIL.

The genes are TRBV18 and TRBJ1-1, with D uncertain. Germline V gene lookup returns CDR1 KGHSH and CDR2 LQKENI. Trimming took off 6 bases at V and 3 bases at J, with 14 bases between the two ends. This CDR3 is 14 amino acids long. The CDR3 DNA reads TGTGCCAGCTCCCCTAGATCGGATTACACTGAAGCTTTCTTT. This gives the protein CASSPRSDYTEAFF.

The chain employs TRBV28 and TRBJ1-5; tentative D call: TRBD1 (5 bases). Trimming took 2 bases from V and 4 from J, leaving 21 bases between them. In germline, CDR1 is MDHEN, CDR2 SYDVKM. The CDR3 runs to 18 residues. CDR3 region: CASSLRLIARALNQPQHF. DNA of the CDR3: TGTGCCAGCAGTTTAAGATTAATAGCCAGGGCTCTAAATCAGCCCCAGCATTTT.

This clone appeared once. The chain has TRBV9 and TRBJ2-7; TRBD1 aligns across 10 bases. The CDR3 length is 14 residues. J gave up 5 bases and V 4 bases, and 6 bases lay outside the gene matches. Germline V gene lookup returns CDR1 SGDLS and CDR2 YYNGEE. CDR3 sequence: CASSSGTGDDEQYF. The CDR3 bases are TGTGCCAGCAGCTCAGGGACAGGGGACGACGAGCAGTACTTC.

The V gene is TRBV6-5, the J gene TRBJ2-7; 7 bases are shared with TRBD1. Germline loops: CDR1 MNHEY, CDR2 SVGAGI. The CDR3 sequence is 12 residues long. V gave up 2 bases and J gave up 6 bases; unmatched junction bases: 1. The CDR3 DNA reads as TGTGCCAGCAGTTACAACAGGGGCGAGCAGTACTTC. Its protein product is CASSYNRGEQYF.

This chain joins TRBV19 and TRBJ1-5, with a weak D call TRBD1 (6 bases). The CDR3 covers 16 residues. Per the germline V gene, CDR1 is LNHDA and CDR2 is SQIVND (reference sequence). The V end was cut by 7 bases, the J end by 1 base, with 17 bases between. CDR3 in DNA: TGTGCCAGTACCCCCCCCGGGACAAGAAGCAATCAGCCCCAGCATTTT. Translation: CASTPPGTRSNQPQHF.

J is TRBJ1-1 and V is TRBV6-6, with a weak D call TRBD1 (6 bases). The germline V gene encodes CDR1 MNHNY and CDR2 SVGAGI (reference sequence). The length of the CDR3 is 15 residues. V was clipped by 2 bases and J by 0 bases, with 10 bases between them. DNA for the CDR3: TGTGCCAGCAGTTACGACGGACAGTTGAACACTGAAGCTTTCTTT. Protein: CASSYDGQLNTEAFF.

The CDR3 spells CASSNGGGTEAFF. In DNA form, the CDR3 reads TGTGCCAGTAGTAATGGGGGAGGCACTGAAGCTTTCTTT. This chain connects TRBV19 to TRBJ1-1; possible D gene TRBD1, 5 bases. This CDR3 comprises 13 residues. The V and J ends lost 4 bases and 4 bases respectively, with 10 bases between them. Germline CDR1 is LNHDA and CDR2 is SQIVND (reference sequence).